These 3 T cell receptor beta chains originate from one sample sequenced in a study of identical twins. TCRdb reprocessed the 5' RACE reads with MiXCR, giving one entry per CDR3 protein. The table shows some 1,700,000 distinct CDR3 sequences, with under 35% occurring only once. Material: cord blood. Receptor source: a newborn girl in good health.

This sequence joins TRBV5-1 and TRBJ1-4, with D possibly being TRBD1 (5 bases). CDR1 SGHRS and CDR2 YFSETQ come from the germline V gene. V was clipped by 4 bases and J by 3 bases, with 10 bases between them. CDR3 length: 14 amino acids. CDR3 amino acids: CASSPGPPNEKLFF. CDR3 nucleotides: TGCGCCAGCAGCCCGGGGCCCCCTAATGAAAAACTGTTTTTT.

V and J are TRBV20-1 and TRBJ1-6; weak D call: TRBD1 (6 bases). Germline-derived CDR1 and CDR2 are DFQATT and SNEGSKA (reference sequence). This CDR3 contains 14 residues. With 5 bases removed from V and 7 bases from J, the gap between germline ends came to 15 bases. This chain's CDR3 is CSAARDTGNSPLHF. DNA of the CDR3: TGCAGTGCTGCCCGGGACACGGGGAATTCACCCCTCCACTTT.

The chain recombines TRBV20-1 with TRBJ1-2, with D uncertain. Germline V gene data show CDR1 as DFQATT and CDR2 as SNEGSKA (reference sequence). V lost 1 base, J lost 8 bases, and 14 bases lay in between. The CDR3 runs to 13 residues. The CDR3 region has the DNA TGCAGTGCTAGAGTAGGCGGGGTCGGGGGCTACACCTTC. It encodes CSARVGGVGGYTF.